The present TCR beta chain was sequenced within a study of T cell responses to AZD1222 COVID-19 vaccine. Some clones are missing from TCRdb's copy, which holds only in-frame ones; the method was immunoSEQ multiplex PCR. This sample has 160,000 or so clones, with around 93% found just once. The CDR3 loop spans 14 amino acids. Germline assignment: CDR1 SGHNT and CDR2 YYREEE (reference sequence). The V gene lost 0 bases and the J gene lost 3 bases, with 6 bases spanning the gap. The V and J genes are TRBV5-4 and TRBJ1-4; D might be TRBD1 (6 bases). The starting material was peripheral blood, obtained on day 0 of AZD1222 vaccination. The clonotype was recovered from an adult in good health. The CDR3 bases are TGTGCCAGCAGCTTGGACAGGGCTAATGAAAAACTGTTTTTT. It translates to CASSLDRANEKLFF.